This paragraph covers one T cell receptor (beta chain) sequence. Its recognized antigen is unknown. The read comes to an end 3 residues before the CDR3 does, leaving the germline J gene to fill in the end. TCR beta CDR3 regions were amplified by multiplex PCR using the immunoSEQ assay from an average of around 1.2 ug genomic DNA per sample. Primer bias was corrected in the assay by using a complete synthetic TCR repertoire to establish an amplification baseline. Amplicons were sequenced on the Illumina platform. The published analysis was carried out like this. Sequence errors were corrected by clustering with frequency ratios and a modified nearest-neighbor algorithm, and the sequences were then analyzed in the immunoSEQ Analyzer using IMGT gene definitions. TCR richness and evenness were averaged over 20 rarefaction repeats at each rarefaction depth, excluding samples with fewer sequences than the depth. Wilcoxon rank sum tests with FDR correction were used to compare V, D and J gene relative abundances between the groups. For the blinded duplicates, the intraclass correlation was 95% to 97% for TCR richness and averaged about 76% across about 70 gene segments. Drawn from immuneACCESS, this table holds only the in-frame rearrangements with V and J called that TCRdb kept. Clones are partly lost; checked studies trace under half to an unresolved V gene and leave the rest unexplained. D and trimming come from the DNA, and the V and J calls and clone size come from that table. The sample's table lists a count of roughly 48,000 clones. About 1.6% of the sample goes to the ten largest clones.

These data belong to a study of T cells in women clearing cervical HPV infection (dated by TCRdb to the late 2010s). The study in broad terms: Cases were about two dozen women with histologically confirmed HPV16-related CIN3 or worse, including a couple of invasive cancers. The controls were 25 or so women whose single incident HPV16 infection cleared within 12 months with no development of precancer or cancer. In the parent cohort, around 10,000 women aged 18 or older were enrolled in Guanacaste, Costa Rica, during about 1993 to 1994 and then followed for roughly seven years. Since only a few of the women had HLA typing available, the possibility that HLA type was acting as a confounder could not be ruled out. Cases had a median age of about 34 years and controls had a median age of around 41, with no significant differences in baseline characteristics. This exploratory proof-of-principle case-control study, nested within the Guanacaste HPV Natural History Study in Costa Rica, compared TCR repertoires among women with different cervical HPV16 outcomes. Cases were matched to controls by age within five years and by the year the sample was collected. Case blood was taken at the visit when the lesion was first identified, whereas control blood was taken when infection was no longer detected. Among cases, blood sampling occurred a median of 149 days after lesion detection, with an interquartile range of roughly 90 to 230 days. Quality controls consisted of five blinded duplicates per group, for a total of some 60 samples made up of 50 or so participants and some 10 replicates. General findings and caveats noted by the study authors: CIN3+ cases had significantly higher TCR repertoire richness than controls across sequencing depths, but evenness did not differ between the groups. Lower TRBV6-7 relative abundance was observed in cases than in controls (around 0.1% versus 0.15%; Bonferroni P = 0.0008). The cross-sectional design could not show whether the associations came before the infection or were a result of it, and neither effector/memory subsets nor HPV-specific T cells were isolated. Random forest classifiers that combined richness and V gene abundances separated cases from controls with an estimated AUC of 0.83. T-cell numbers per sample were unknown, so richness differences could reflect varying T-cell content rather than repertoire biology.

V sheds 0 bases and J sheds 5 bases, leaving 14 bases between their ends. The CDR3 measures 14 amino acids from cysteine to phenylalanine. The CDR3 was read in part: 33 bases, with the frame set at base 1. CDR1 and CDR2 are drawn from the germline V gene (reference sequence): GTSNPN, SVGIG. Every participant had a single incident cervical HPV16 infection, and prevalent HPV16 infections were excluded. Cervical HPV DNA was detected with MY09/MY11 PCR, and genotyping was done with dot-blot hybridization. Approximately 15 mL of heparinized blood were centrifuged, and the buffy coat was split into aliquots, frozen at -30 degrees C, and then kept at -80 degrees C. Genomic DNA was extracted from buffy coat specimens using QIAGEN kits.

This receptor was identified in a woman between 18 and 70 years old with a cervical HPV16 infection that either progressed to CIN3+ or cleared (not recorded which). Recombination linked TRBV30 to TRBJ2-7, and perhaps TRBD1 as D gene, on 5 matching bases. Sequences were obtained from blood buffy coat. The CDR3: CAWSVPQVWHEQYF. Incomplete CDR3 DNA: TGTGCCTGGAGTGTACCACAGGTTTGGCACGAG.